This T cell receptor beta chain was sequenced for a study of long-term antiretroviral therapy in people with HIV. Study results and limitations: Compared with controls, HIV repertoires showed narrower CDR3 length ranges. The study found that diversity rose after ART but stayed below transplant donor controls. Someone took the blood between the mid-2000s and the late 2010s, maybe while older ART regimens were in use.

Sequencing used immunoSEQ v3.0 at survey level. Only in-frame clones appear in the TCRdb table, and some are missing; sequencing was by immunoSEQ multiplex PCR. Among roughly 17,000 clones listed, less than 85% were seen once. A remark on this clone: Its antigen is not known.

This CDR3 has 15 residues. V was trimmed by 3 bases and J by 1 base, leaving 10 bases between them. The germline CDR1 and CDR2 sequences are LNHDA and SQIVND (reference sequence). This rearrangement joins TRBV19 to TRBJ1-5; D not certain. The sequence was obtained from a man between 25 and 39 years old with HIV. The sequenced sample was unsorted PBMCs, obtained at the start of antiretroviral therapy. The CDR3 DNA reads as TGTGCCAGTAGTATTACCGACTTCAGCAATCAGCCCCAGCATTTT. Translated: CASSITDFSNQPQHF.